The sequence of this T cell receptor beta chain was determined in a study of T cells in Graves' hyperthyroidism and ophthalmopathy. This CDR3 is 15 amino acids long. CDR1 is KGHSH, CDR2 LQKENI, per germline. Unmatched junction bases numbered 14, after V lost 3 bases and J lost 12 bases. The investigators amplified TCR beta CDR3 regions from RNA transcripts. When the TCR CDR3 underwent first-round RT-PCR, the HTBI primer set was used. TCRdb processed the multiplex PCR reads anew with MiXCR; each CDR3 protein has one entry. The data contain about 620,000 distinct CDR3 sequences, 15% to 20% of them singletons.

Sequences were obtained from blood. This TCR was recovered from a woman in her twenties or thirties with Graves' hyperthyroidism. This chain uses TRBV18 with TRBJ2-1, with TRBD2 identical over 7 bases. CDR3 DNA sequence: TGTGCCAGCTCACCTACCGGGACTACCGGCGGAGGGCAGTTCTTC. Amino acid sequence: CASSPTGTTGGGQFF.